The 27 T cell receptor beta chains presented below share a single source sample, sequenced in a study of blood T cell repertoires in COVID-19. Clones were read by immunoSEQ multiplex PCR, and TCRdb kept only the in-frame ones, dropping some. Among around 42,000 clones, about four fifths were seen once, and the ten largest hold roughly 2.6%. Sample: peripheral blood. Receptors were obtained from a woman aged 55-70 years with acute or convalescent COVID-19.

The chain combines TRBV7-6 with TRBJ2-6; maybe TRBD1 (5 bases). Trimming took off 1 base at V and 6 bases at J, with 10 bases between the two ends. The germline gives CDR1 SGHVS, CDR2 FNYEAQ. The CDR3 sequence is 15 residues long. The CDR3 sequence: CASSLGQGKANVLTF. The DNA of the CDR3 is TGTGCCAGCAGCTTAGGGCAGGGAAAGGCCAACGTCCTGACTTTC.

V is TRBV9 and J is TRBJ1-2; TRBD1 matches at 7 bases. Germline V lookup: CDR1 SGDLS, CDR2 YYNGEE. The V gene end was trimmed by 3 bases and the J gene end by 8 bases; junction bases not matched to a gene: 16. The CDR3 covers 16 residues. CDR3 DNA: TGTGCCAGCAGCGGACTTAGACAGGGCTACTGGGAAGGCTACACCTTC. Protein sequence: CASSGLRQGYWEGYTF.

V usage is TRBV9 and J usage is TRBJ2-1; 9 bases line up with TRBD2. The V gene end was trimmed by 4 bases and the J gene end by 1 base; junction bases not matched to a gene: 21. The CDR3 is 21 residues long. Germline V gives CDR1 SGDLS, CDR2 YYNGEE. The CDR3 loop reads CASSPQVSLSAGGRSYNEQFF. In nucleotides, the CDR3 is TGTGCCAGCAGCCCCCAAGTTTCATTGTCGGCGGGAGGGAGGTCCTACAATGAGCAGTTCTTC. Based on the CDR3 plus reference TRBV9 and TRBJ2-1, the full variable domain is DSGVTQTPKHLITATGQRVTLRCSPRSGDLSVYWYQQSLDQGLQFLIQYYNGEERAKGNILERFSAQQFPDLHSELNLSSLELGDSALYFCASSPQVSLSAGGRSYNEQFFGPGTRLTVL.

The rearrangement links TRBV6-2 or TRBV6-3 to TRBJ1-5, with D possibly TRBD1 on 6 matching bases. Germline V lookup: CDR1 MNHEY, CDR2 SVGEGT. V lost 2 bases and J 5 bases, leaving 7 bases between the germline ends. The CDR3 sequence is 13 residues long. The CDR3 loop is CASSYNRDQPQHF. The CDR3 DNA follows: TGTGCCAGCAGTTACAACAGGGATCAGCCCCAGCATTTT.

The chain links TRBV4-1 to TRBJ1-4, with TRBD1 identical over 12 bases. With 6 bases clipped from V and 5 bases from J, the junction kept 16 bases outside the gene matches. CDR1 MGHRA and CDR2 YSYEKL come from the germline V gene. The CDR3 covers 19 residues. DNA for the CDR3: TGCGCCAGCAGTTGGAGAGCCGGGGGACAGGGGGCTGAGAATGAAAAACTGTTTTTT. As protein: CASSWRAGGQGAENEKLFF.

The chain carries TRBV3-1 (or the pseudogene TRBV3-2) and TRBJ1-2; 8 bases align to TRBD1. The CDR3 length is 15 residues. The ends lost 4 bases at V and 8 bases at J; junction bases unmatched: 12. Germline CDR1 is LGHDT and CDR2 is YNNKEL (reference sequence). This chain's CDR3 is CASSPSVGQGAGYTF. The CDR3 DNA follows: TGTGCCAGCAGCCCAAGCGTAGGACAGGGCGCGGGCTACACCTTC.

A single count supports this clone. V is TRBV3-1 (or the pseudogene TRBV3-2) and J is TRBJ1-2, with D uncertain. V lost 5 bases to trimming and J lost 7 bases, with 17 bases between them. The CDR3 has 14 amino acids. Germline V gene sequence: CDR1 LGHDT, CDR2 YNNKEL (reference sequence). Written as DNA, the CDR3 is TGTGCCAGCAGCTTTGGGCGGTCGCGGGGTGGCTACACCTTC. It is translated as CASSFGRSRGGYTF.

The rearrangement links TRBV5-1 to TRBJ1-1; unclear D gene. The V end was cut by 4 bases, the J end by 0 bases, with 7 bases between. CDR3 length: 13 amino acids. In germline, CDR1 is SGHRS, CDR2 YFSETQ. The CDR3 coding sequence is TGCGCCAGCAGCCTTCACTTGAACACTGAAGCTTTCTTT. It yields the protein CASSLHLNTEAFF.

The chain uses TRBV6-2 or TRBV6-3 and TRBJ1-2; no reliable D call. In germline, CDR1 is MNHEY, CDR2 SVGEGT. The CDR3 runs 15 residues. Trimming shortened V by 4 bases and J by 4 bases, and 16 bases separated the two germline ends. The CDR3 DNA reads as TGTGCCAGCAGTTCCTTAGGCGGCCGGAGCTATGGCTACACCTTC. This gives the protein CASSSLGGRSYGYTF.

The rearrangement links TRBV4-2 to TRBJ2-3; 10 nucleotides align to TRBD2. The CDR3 runs 15 residues. Germline V gene data show CDR1 as LGHNA and CDR2 as YNFKEQ. The junction had 5 bases not matched to a gene; V was cut back by 4 bases and J by 4 bases. As DNA, the CDR3 is TGTGCCAGCAGCCGCGAGCGGGGGGGCGCAGATACGCAGTATTTT. It translates to CASSRERGGADTQYF.

This clone was detected a few times. The CDR3 sequence is CASKAGIGLLYEQYF. CDR3 DNA: TGTGCCAGCAAAGCGGGAATAGGGCTACTCTACGAGCAGTACTTC. The chain carries TRBV2 and TRBJ2-7, with 7 nucleotides matching TRBD2. From germline, CDR1 is SNHLY and CDR2 FYNNEI. CDR3 length equals 15 residues. After removal of 7 bases from V and 3 bases from J, the junction contained 12 bases not matched to a gene.

This clone was counted a single time. This chain joins TRBV6-2 or TRBV6-3 and TRBJ2-7; D may be TRBD2 (5 bases). Deletions cut 3 bases from V and 0 bases from J, with 21 bases between. The CDR3 is made up of 18 amino acids. The V gene's germline CDR1 is MNHEY and CDR2 SVGEGT. The CDR3 sequence is CASSYSALDYLSSYEQYF. In DNA form, the CDR3 reads TGTGCCAGCAGTTATTCGGCCTTAGACTATTTAAGCTCCTACGAGCAGTACTTC.

V and J are TRBV19 and TRBJ2-1; 12 bases are shared with TRBD2. The junction had 9 bases not matched to a gene; V was cut back by 5 bases and J by 1 base. This CDR3 region has 18 residues. The germline V gene encodes CDR1 LNHDA and CDR2 SQIVND (reference sequence). The CDR3 protein is CASSPITSGRLSYNEQFF. The CDR3 bases are TGTGCCAGTAGTCCGATTACTAGCGGGAGGCTTTCCTACAATGAGCAGTTCTTC.

Of note for this clone: The junction departs from the called germline gene at one end, perhaps through a read error. The genes are TRBV5-5 and TRBJ2-7; D call uncertain. Germline CDR1 reads SGHKS; CDR2 reads YYEKEE (reference sequence). The CDR3 extends over 14 amino acids. The CDR3 reads CASSLIYSSHEQYF. Written as DNA, the CDR3 is TGTGCCAGCAGCTTGATCTACAGCTCCCACGAGCAGTACTTC.

The V call is TRBV2, the J call TRBJ2-7; the D gene is possibly TRBD1 (5 bases). V lost 4 bases, J lost 3 bases, and 22 bases lay in between. Germline lookup yields CDR1 SNHLY and CDR2 FYNNEI. The CDR3 totals 17 residues. CDR3 coding DNA: TGTGCCAGCAGTGGAAGCAGATCGACAGAGTACTTCTACGAGCAGTACTTC. Its translation: CASSGSRSTEYFYEQYF.

The CDR3 is CASSPDRGRTNYGYTF. CDR3 in DNA: TGTGCCAGCAGCCCTGACAGGGGTAGGACTAACTATGGCTACACCTTC. The V call is TRBV4-2, the J call TRBJ1-2; 8 nucleotides agree with TRBD1. Germline V lookup: CDR1 LGHNA, CDR2 YNFKEQ. V shed 4 bases, J shed 0 bases, and the junction held 7 bases outside the gene matches. CDR3 size: 16 residues.

The genes are TRBV5-4 and TRBJ1-5; 9 nucleotides line up with TRBD1. CDR3 length: 15 residues. The J segment lost 4 bases and the V segment lost 3 bases, leaving 5 bases of the junction unmatched. The germline V gene encodes CDR1 SGHNT and CDR2 YYREEE (reference sequence). The DNA of the CDR3 is TGTGCCAGCAGCTCGGGACAGGGCCCTAATCAGCCCCAGCATTTT. Encoded protein: CASSSGQGPNQPQHF.

The J gene is TRBJ2-1, the V gene TRBV9, with D perhaps TRBD2 (7 bases). The CDR3 is made up of 15 amino acids. V lost 0 bases and J lost 9, with 16 bases in between. The V gene's germline CDR1 is SGDLS and CDR2 YYNGEE. In nucleotides, the CDR3 is TGTGCCAGCAGCGTAGGAGGGACTACCAGGGGTGAGCAGTTCTTC. Its protein product is CASSVGGTTRGEQFF.

The chain couples TRBV27 to TRBJ2-1; D is uncertain. Per the germline V gene, CDR1 is MNHEY and CDR2 is SMNVEV (reference sequence). V was cut by 2 bases and J by 2 bases, with 4 bases left in between. The CDR3 has 13 residues. DNA of the CDR3: TGTGCCAGCAGTTTAGAGCCCTACAATGAGCAGTTCTTC. This sequence encodes CASSLEPYNEQFF.

The chain has TRBV14 and TRBJ1-1; TRBD1 agrees at 7 bases. Trimming took 0 bases from V and 5 from J; bases not matched to a gene: 6. This CDR3 has 15 residues. The germline CDR1 and CDR2 sequences are SGHDN and FVKESK. CDR3 DNA sequence: TGTGCCAGCAGCCAAGACAGGGGGATGAGAACTGAAGCTTTCTTT. This codes for CASSQDRGMRTEAFF.

V usage is TRBV19 and J usage is TRBJ1-3, with no clear D. The CDR3 is 14 residues long. V gave up 5 bases and J gave up 3 bases, with 11 bases separating them. Looked up from germline, CDR1 is LNHDA and CDR2 is SQIVND (reference sequence). The DNA of the CDR3 is TGTGCCAGTAGTGGGCAGCAAATTGGAAACACCATATATTTT. This encodes CASSGQQIGNTIYF.

The DNA of the CDR3 is TGTGCCATCAATCGGTGTATCCCGTACCAAGAGACCCAGTACTTC. It codes for CAINRCIPYQETQYF. The rearrangement uses TRBV11-1 and TRBJ2-5; unclear D gene. This CDR3 contains 15 residues. CDR1 and CDR2 (germline): SGHAT, FQDESV (reference sequence). V was shortened by 10 bases and J by 0 bases, with 18 bases between the two germline ends. The complete variable domain, with remaining parts taken from reference TRBV11-1 and TRBJ2-5, reads EAEVAQSPRYKITEKSQAVAFWCDPISGHATLYWYRQILGQGPELLVQFQDESVVDDSQLPKDRFSAERLKGVDSTLKIQPAELGDSAMYLCAINRCIPYQETQYFGPGTRLLVL.

The chain has TRBV18 and TRBJ1-5; tentatively, D is TRBD1 (5 bases). The CDR3 has 16 residues. V lost 4 bases and J 3 bases, leaving 16 bases between the germline ends. Per the germline V gene, CDR1 is KGHSH and CDR2 is LQKENI. CDR3 bases: TGTGCCAGCTCACAGAACGAAAGACAGTTCAATCAGCCCCAGCATTTT. Its protein is CASSQNERQFNQPQHF.

The J gene is TRBJ1-1, the V gene TRBV15; no firm D call. This CDR3 is built from 15 residues. With 3 bases removed from V and 6 bases from J, the gap between germline ends came to 17 bases. Germline V gene data show CDR1 as LNHNV and CDR2 as YYDKDF (reference sequence). This chain's CDR3 is CATSRGGLSLAEAFF. CDR3 sequence (DNA): TGTGCCACCAGCAGGGGAGGGTTATCCTTGGCTGAAGCTTTCTTT.

CDR3 in DNA: TGCGCCAGCAGCACCCGGGACAAAGGAGGCTACACCTTC. Translating it yields CASSTRDKGGYTF. The rearrangement links TRBV5-1 to TRBJ1-2; D is possibly TRBD1 (6 bases). Trimming took 4 bases from V and 8 from J, leaving 15 bases between them. The CDR3 runs 13 residues. Germline loops: CDR1 SGHRS, CDR2 YFSETQ.

DNA for the CDR3: TGTGCCAGTAAGACTAGCGGGTTGGACTACGAGCAGTACTTC. Its protein is CASKTSGLDYEQYF. The V gene is TRBV2, the J gene TRBJ2-7, with 10 positions matching TRBD2. Germline V lookup: CDR1 SNHLY, CDR2 FYNNEI. The V gene end was trimmed by 9 bases and the J gene end by 3 bases; junction bases not matched to a gene: 8. The CDR3 extends over 14 amino acids. Based on the CDR3 plus reference TRBV2 and TRBJ2-7, the full variable domain is EPEVTQTPSHQVTQMGQEVILRCVPISNHLYFYWYRQILGQKVEFLVSFYNNEISEKSEIFDDQFSVERPDGSNFTLKIRSTKLEDSAMYFCASKTSGLDYEQYFGPGTRLTVT.

The CDR3 is CASSYPTGGASNQPQHF. CDR3 nucleotides: TGTGCCAGCAGTTACCCGACAGGGGGTGCGAGCAATCAGCCCCAGCATTTT. The V gene is TRBV6-2 or TRBV6-3, the J gene TRBJ1-5; 9 bases line up with TRBD1. The CDR3 is 17 residues long. In germline, CDR1 is MNHEY, CDR2 SVGEGT. The J segment lost 1 base and the V segment lost 2 bases, leaving 6 bases of the junction unmatched.